Each of the 20 T cell receptor beta chains below was sequenced from the same sample in a study of OX40 agonist ivuxolimab in advanced cancers. Assay: immunoSEQ multiplex PCR; the TCRdb copy retains only in-frame clones and omits some. The table lists approximately 64,000 clones, roughly 89% of them singletons, with more than 2.5% in the top ten. The sequences come from CD4+ or CD8+ T cells sorted from blood, collected in a trial of the OX40 agonist ivuxolimab. The receptors originated from an adult with an advanced solid tumor such as melanoma, head and neck, liver or kidney cancer.

The CDR3 protein is CASSGHLGTYNEQFF. The CDR3, as DNA: TGTGCCAGCAGCGGACACTTGGGGACCTACAATGAGCAGTTCTTC. V usage is TRBV9 and J usage is TRBJ2-1; D is ambiguous. Trimming cost V 3 bases and J 2 bases, with 12 bases left between them. CDR1 is SGDLS, CDR2 YYNGEE, per germline. The CDR3 runs to 15 residues.

The chain couples TRBV2 to TRBJ2-1; tentative D call: TRBD1 (5 bases). V was pared by 4 bases and J by 9 bases, with 22 bases between. This CDR3 contains 16 residues. Germline V gives CDR1 SNHLY, CDR2 FYNNEI. Here the CDR3 reads CASSVGLGRVAGEQFF. CDR3 bases: TGTGCCAGCAGTGTGGGGTTGGGCAGGGTAGCCGGTGAGCAGTTCTTC.

This clone came up a few times. V is TRBV30 and J is TRBJ2-5; D is ambiguous. Per the germline V gene, CDR1 is GTSNPN and CDR2 is SVGIG (reference sequence). The CDR3 has 13 residues. Trimming took 3 bases from V and 1 from J, leaving 9 bases between them. In DNA, the CDR3 is TGTGCCTGGAGAGGTCGGGTCCAAGAGACCCAGTACTTC. Its translation is CAWRGRVQETQYF. The variable domain in full, completed from reference TRBV30 and TRBJ2-5, reads SQTIHQWPATLVQPVGSPLSLECTVEGTSNPNLYWYRQAAGRGLQLLFYSVGIGQISSEVPQNLSASRPQDRQFILSSKKLLLSDSGFYLCAWRGRVQETQYFGPGTRLLVL.

This clone turned up a few times. The CDR3 sequence is CASRQTRGSPLHF. CDR3 coding DNA: TGTGCCAGCCGACAGACCCGGGGATCACCCCTCCACTTT. This chain joins TRBV28 and TRBJ1-6; tentative D call: TRBD1 (5 bases). The CDR3 consists of 13 residues. Trimming stripped 8 bases from V and 10 bases from J, with 15 bases between. The germline V gene has CDR1 MDHEN and CDR2 SYDVKM.

The chain carries TRBV25-1 and TRBJ1-2, with TRBD1 as a possible D gene (5 bases). This CDR3 region has 15 residues. CDR1 MGHDK and CDR2 SYGVNS come from the germline V gene. Trimming cost V 2 bases and J 7 bases, with 17 bases left between them. The CDR3: CASSEAGQGFGGYTF. In nucleotides, the CDR3 is TGTGCCAGCAGTGAAGCGGGGCAGGGTTTCGGTGGCTACACCTTC.

CDR3 region: CASSSQGFGYTF. CDR3 DNA sequence: TGTGCCAGCAGCTCACAGGGATTTGGCTACACCTTC. This chain connects TRBV7-3 to TRBJ1-2, with a tentative D call TRBD1 (6 bases). This CDR3 is built from 12 residues. CDR1 is SGHTA, CDR2 FQGTGA, per germline. V gave up 4 bases and J gave up 7 bases, with 10 bases separating them.

This clone occurred once. The chain links TRBV28 to TRBJ2-7; D is possibly TRBD1 or TRBD2 (5 bases each). The CDR3 is 15 amino acids. Germline CDR1 reads MDHEN; CDR2 reads SYDVKM. Trimming removed 4 bases from V and 0 bases from J, with 13 bases in between. The CDR3 nucleotides read TGTGCCAGCAGTTCTCCGGGACGGCTCTCCTACGAGCAGTACTTC. Its translation: CASSSPGRLSYEQYF.

The rearrangement links TRBV5-1 to TRBJ1-1, with 8 positions matching TRBD1. There are 14 residues in the CDR3. The junction had 8 bases not matched to a gene; V was cut back by 5 bases and J by 5 bases. Germline V lookup: CDR1 SGHRS, CDR2 YFSETQ. The DNA of the CDR3 is TGCGCCAGCAGTGGGCAGGGGGCAGGGACTGAAGCTTTCTTT. As protein: CASSGQGAGTEAFF.

The V gene is TRBV10-3, the J gene TRBJ1-3, with a weak D call TRBD1 (6 bases). The V gene's germline CDR1 is ENHRY and CDR2 SYGVKD. V was trimmed by 6 bases and J by 0 bases, leaving 9 bases between them. The CDR3 totals 14 residues. CDR3 sequence (DNA): TGTGCCATCAGACAGGGTAACTCTGGAAACACCATATATTTT. It specifies CAIRQGNSGNTIYF.

The rearrangement links TRBV19 to TRBJ2-2; D is possibly TRBD1 (5 bases). This CDR3 region has 15 residues. The V end lost 7 bases, the J end lost 1 base, and 13 bases lay between the germline ends. The germline gives CDR1 LNHDA, CDR2 SQIVND (reference sequence). For the CDR3, the DNA is TGTGCCAGTACTCCAGGGCCGAAGAACACCGGGGAGCTGTTTTTT. It codes for CASTPGPKNTGELFF.

The V call is TRBV2, the J call TRBJ2-2; the D gene could be TRBD1 or TRBD2 (5 bases each). CDR3 length equals 13 residues. Germline assignment: CDR1 SNHLY and CDR2 FYNNEI. V gave up 4 bases and J gave up 4 bases, with 7 bases separating them. The CDR3 is CASSGGGTGELFF. DNA for the CDR3: TGTGCCAGCAGTGGTGGGGGCACCGGGGAGCTGTTTTTT.

The rearrangement joins TRBV2 to TRBJ1-5; the match to TRBD1 covers 7 bases. Trimming cost V 2 bases and J 6 bases; bases outside gene matches: 7. The CDR3 length is 15 residues. CDR1 is SNHLY, CDR2 FYNNEI, per germline. The DNA for the CDR3 is TGTGCCAGCAGTGAAAGGACAGGAGGGAGTCAGCCCCAGCATTTT. It is translated as CASSERTGGSQPQHF.

The rearrangement links TRBV7-6 to TRBJ2-5; TRBD2 is a possible D gene (7 bases). Germline CDR1 SGHVS, CDR2 FNYEAQ. Trimming shortened V by 5 bases and J by 3 bases, and 13 bases separated the two germline ends. This CDR3 is 14 amino acids long. The CDR3 nucleotides are TGTGCCAGCAGCCCTTTAGGGGGGGAAGAGACCCAGTACTTC. Translated: CASSPLGGEETQYF.

There are a few counts of this clone. This chain uses TRBV2 with TRBJ1-5; 8 bases map to TRBD1. CDR3 size: 15 residues. CDR1 is SNHLY, CDR2 FYNNEI, per germline. Trimming cost V 5 bases and J 1 base; bases outside gene matches: 4. The DNA of the CDR3 is TGTGCCAGCAGTCCAGACAGGGGAAGCAATCAGCCCCAGCATTTT. It codes for CASSPDRGSNQPQHF.

The chain recombines TRBV6-6 with TRBJ2-7; TRBD1 aligns across 7 bases. V trimming: 6 bases; J trimming: 5 bases; junction bases outside the gene matches: 13. This CDR3 region has 15 residues. Germline CDR1 and CDR2: MNHNY and SVGAGI (reference sequence). The CDR3 bases are TGTGCCAGCAGCCGGGACAGTCCGAGGGATGACGAGCAGTACTTC. Its translation: CASSRDSPRDDEQYF.

This chain links TRBV11-3 with TRBJ2-3, with TRBD2 matching over 10 bases. The ends lost 5 bases at V and 0 bases at J; junction bases unmatched: 5. Germline assignment: CDR1 SGHNT and CDR2 YENEEA. The CDR3 spans 16 residues. The CDR3: CASSPGSGGSTDTQYF. The DNA of the CDR3 is TGTGCCAGCAGCCCAGGTAGCGGGGGGAGCACAGATACGCAGTATTTT. Based on the CDR3 plus reference TRBV11-3 and TRBJ2-3, the full variable domain is EAGVVQSPRYKIIEKKQPVAFWCNPISGHNTLYWYLQNLGQGPELLIRYENEEAVDDSQLPKDRFSAERLKGVDSTLKIQPAELGDSAVYLCASSPGSGGSTDTQYFGPGTRLTVL.

The genes are TRBV5-1 and TRBJ2-5; TRBD1 might be the D (6 bases). CDR3 size: 15 residues. Trimming took off 0 bases at V and 5 bases at J, with 14 bases between the two ends. Germline values: CDR1 SGHRS, CDR2 YFSETQ. The chain's CDR3 is CASSLDTGSGETQYF. CDR3 DNA sequence: TGCGCCAGCAGCTTGGATACAGGGTCTGGGGAGACCCAGTACTTC.

The chain uses TRBV27 and TRBJ2-7; tentative D call: TRBD1 (5 bases). The V and J ends lost 3 bases and 9 bases respectively, with 15 bases between them. CDR1 MNHEY and CDR2 SMNVEV come from the germline V gene (reference sequence). The CDR3 has 13 amino acids. CDR3 DNA: TGTGCCAGCAGTTTGGTTTGGGGCTCGACGCAGTACTTC. It is translated as CASSLVWGSTQYF.

The chain recombines TRBV7-3 with TRBJ1-2, with unresolved D. Trimming took 6 bases from V and 6 from J, leaving 14 bases between them. The CDR3 is made up of 13 amino acids. Germline V gene lookup returns CDR1 SGHTA and CDR2 FQGTGA. The CDR3 loop is CASRAGREDGYTF. The CDR3 bases are TGTGCCAGCAGAGCAGGACGCGAGGATGGCTACACCTTC.

The chain has TRBV5-1 and TRBJ2-5; D perhaps matches TRBD2 (5 bases). The CDR3 loop spans 15 amino acids. Looked up from germline, CDR1 is SGHRS and CDR2 is YFSETQ. Trimming stripped 1 base from V and 5 bases from J, with 15 bases between. The CDR3 sequence is CASSLSSRVGETQYF. For the CDR3, the DNA is TGCGCCAGCAGCTTGTCGTCGAGGGTGGGGGAGACCCAGTACTTC.